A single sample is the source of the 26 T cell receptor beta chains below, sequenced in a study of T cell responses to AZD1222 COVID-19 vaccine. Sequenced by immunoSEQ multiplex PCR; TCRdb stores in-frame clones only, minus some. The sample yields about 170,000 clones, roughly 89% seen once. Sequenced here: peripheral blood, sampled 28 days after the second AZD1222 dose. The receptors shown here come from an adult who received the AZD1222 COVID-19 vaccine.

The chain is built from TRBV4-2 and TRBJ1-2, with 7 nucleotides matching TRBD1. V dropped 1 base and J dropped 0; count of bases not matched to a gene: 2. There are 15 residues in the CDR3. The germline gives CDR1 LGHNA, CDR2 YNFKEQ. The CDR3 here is CASSQGQGSNYGYTF. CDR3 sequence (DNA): TGTGCCAGCAGCCAAGGACAGGGCTCTAACTATGGCTACACCTTC.

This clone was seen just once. DNA for the CDR3: TGCGCCAGCAGCTCTCCGGGACAGGGGGCGGATACGCAGTATTTT. Translated: CASSSPGQGADTQYF. The chain recombines TRBV5-1 with TRBJ2-3; 12 nucleotides line up with TRBD1. The CDR3 is made up of 15 amino acids. Germline V lookup: CDR1 SGHRS, CDR2 YFSETQ. V gave up 3 bases and J gave up 6 bases; unmatched junction bases: 5.

CDR3 bases: TGTGCCAGCAGCCCCGGACAGGGGGCCGAGACCCAGTACTTC. Protein sequence: CASSPGQGAETQYF. This chain connects TRBV7-2 to TRBJ2-5, with 11 positions matching TRBD1. The CDR3 sequence is 14 residues long. Germline-derived CDR1 and CDR2 are SGHTA and FQGNSA. Trimming took 5 bases from V and 5 from J; bases not matched to a gene: 4.

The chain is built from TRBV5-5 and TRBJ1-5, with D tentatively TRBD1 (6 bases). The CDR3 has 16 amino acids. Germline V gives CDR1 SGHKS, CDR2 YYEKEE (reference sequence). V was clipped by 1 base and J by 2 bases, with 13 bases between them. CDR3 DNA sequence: TGTGCCAGCAGCTTGTCCTCTTACAGGGGCAATCAGCCCCAGCATTTT. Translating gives CASSLSSYRGNQPQHF.

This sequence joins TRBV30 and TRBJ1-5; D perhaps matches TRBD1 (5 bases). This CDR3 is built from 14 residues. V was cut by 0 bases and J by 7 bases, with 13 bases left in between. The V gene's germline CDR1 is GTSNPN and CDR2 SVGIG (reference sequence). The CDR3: CAWSVGQGGQPQHF. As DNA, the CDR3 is TGTGCCTGGAGTGTAGGGCAGGGAGGACAGCCCCAGCATTTT. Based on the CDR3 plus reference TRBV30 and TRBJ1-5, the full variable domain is SQTIHQWPATLVQPVGSPLSLECTVEGTSNPNLYWYRQAAGRGLQLLFYSVGIGQISSEVPQNLSASRPQDRQFILSSKKLLLSDSGFYLCAWSVGQGGQPQHFGDGTRLSIL.

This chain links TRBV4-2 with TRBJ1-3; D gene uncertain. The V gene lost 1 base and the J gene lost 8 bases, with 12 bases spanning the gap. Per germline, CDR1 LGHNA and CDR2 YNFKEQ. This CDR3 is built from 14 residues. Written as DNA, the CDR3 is TGTGCCAGCAGCCAAGTCGGGAGCGGGGACACCATATATTTT. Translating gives CASSQVGSGDTIYF.

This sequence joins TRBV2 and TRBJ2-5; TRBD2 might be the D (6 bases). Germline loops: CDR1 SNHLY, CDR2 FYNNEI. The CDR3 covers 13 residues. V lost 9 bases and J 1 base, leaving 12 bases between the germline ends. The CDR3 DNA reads TGTGCCAGTGGACGGGACTTCCAAGAGACCCAGTACTTC. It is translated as CASGRDFQETQYF.

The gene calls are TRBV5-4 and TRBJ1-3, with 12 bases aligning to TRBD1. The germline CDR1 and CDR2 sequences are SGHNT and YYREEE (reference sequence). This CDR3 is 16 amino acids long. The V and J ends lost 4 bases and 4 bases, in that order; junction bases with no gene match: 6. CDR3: CASSLGGQGAGNTIYF. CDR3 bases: TGTGCCAGCAGCCTGGGGGGACAGGGGGCAGGAAACACCATATATTTT.

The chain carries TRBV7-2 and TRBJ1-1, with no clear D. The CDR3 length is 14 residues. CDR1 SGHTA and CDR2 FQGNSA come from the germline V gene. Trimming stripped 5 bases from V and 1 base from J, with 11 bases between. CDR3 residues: CASSPWHKNTEAFF. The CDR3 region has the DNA TGTGCCAGCAGCCCTTGGCATAAGAACACTGAAGCTTTCTTT.

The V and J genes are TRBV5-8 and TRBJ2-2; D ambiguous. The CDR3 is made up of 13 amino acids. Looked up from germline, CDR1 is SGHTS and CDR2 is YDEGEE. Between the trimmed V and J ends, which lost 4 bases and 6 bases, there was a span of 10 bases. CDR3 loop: CASSHGPSGELFF. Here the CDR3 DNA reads TGTGCCAGCAGCCACGGTCCGTCCGGGGAGCTGTTTTTT.

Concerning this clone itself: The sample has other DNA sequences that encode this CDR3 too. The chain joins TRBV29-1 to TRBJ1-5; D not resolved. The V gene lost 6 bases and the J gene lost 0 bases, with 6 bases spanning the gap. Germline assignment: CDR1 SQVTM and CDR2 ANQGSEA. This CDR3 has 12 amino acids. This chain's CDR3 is CSVGDSNQPQHF. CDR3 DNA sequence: TGCAGCGTCGGAGATAGCAATCAGCCCCAGCATTTT.

CDR3 DNA: TGCGCCAGCAGCTTGTCTCAGGGAGGGAACGAGCAGTACTTC. Protein: CASSLSQGGNEQYF. This chain joins TRBV5-1 and TRBJ2-7; 7 nucleotides align to TRBD2. Trimming at V came to 1 base and at J to 5 bases, leaving 6 bases not matched to a gene. CDR3 length: 14 amino acids. Germline CDR1 and CDR2: SGHRS and YFSETQ.

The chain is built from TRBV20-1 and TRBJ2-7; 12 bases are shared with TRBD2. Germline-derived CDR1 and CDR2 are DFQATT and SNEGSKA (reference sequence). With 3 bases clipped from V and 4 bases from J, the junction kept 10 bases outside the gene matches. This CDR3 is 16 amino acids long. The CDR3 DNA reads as TGCAGTGCTAGTTTCTCATCCGGACTAGCGGGATACGAGCAGTACTTC. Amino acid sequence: CSASFSSGLAGYEQYF.

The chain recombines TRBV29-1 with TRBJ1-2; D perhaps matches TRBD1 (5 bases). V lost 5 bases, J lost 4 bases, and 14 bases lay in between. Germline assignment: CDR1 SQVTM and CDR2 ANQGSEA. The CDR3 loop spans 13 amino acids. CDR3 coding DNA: TGCAGCGTTTGGGGCGCCGGGGGCTATGGCTACACCTTC. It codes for CSVWGAGGYGYTF.

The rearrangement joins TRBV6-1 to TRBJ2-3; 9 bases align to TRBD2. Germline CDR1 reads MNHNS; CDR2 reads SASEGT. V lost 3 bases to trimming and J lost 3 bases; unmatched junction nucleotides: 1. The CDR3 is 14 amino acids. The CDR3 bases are TGTGCCAGCAGTGAGCGGGGGGGTACAGATACGCAGTATTTT. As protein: CASSERGGTDTQYF.

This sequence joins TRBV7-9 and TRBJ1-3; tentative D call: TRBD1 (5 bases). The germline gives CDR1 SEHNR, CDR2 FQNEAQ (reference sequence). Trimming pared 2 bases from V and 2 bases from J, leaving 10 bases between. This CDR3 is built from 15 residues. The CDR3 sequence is CASSLPGGPGNTIYF. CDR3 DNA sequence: TGTGCCAGCAGCTTACCGGGGGGACCTGGAAACACCATATATTTT.

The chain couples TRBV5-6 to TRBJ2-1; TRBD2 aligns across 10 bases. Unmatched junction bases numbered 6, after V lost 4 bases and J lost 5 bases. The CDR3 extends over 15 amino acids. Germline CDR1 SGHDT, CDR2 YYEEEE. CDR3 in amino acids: CASSHGTSGDNEQFF. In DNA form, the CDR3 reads TGTGCCAGCAGCCATGGTACTAGCGGGGACAATGAGCAGTTCTTC.

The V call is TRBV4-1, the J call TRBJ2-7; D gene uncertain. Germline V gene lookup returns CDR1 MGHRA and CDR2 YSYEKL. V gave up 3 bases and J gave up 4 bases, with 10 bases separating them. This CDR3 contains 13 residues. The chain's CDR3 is CASSQLVRYEQYF. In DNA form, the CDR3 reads TGCGCCAGCAGCCAGTTGGTTCGGTACGAGCAGTACTTC.

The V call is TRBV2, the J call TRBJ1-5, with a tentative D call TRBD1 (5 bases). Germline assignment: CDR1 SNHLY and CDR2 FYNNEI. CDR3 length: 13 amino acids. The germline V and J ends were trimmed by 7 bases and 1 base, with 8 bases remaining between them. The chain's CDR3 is CASKQDSNQPQHF. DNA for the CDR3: TGTGCCAGCAAACAGGACAGCAATCAGCCCCAGCATTTT.

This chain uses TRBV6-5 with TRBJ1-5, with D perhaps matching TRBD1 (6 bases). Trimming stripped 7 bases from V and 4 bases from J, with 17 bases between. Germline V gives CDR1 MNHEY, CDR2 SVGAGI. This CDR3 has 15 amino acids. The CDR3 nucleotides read TGTGCCAGCACGTCAGGGGCGGACTGGAATCAGCCCCAGCATTTT. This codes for CASTSGADWNQPQHF.

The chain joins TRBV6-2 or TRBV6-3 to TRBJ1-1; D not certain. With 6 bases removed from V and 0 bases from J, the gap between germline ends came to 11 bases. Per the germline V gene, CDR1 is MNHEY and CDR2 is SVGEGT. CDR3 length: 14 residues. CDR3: CASSTTRMNTEAFF. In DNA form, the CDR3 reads TGTGCCAGCAGCACAACAAGGATGAACACTGAAGCTTTCTTT.

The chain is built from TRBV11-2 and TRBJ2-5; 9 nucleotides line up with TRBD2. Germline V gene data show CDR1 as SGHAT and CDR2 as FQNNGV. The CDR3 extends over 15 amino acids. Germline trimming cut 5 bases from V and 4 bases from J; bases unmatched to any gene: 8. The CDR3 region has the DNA TGTGCCAGCAGCGGATGGGGTAGCGGGGGAGAGACCCAGTACTTC. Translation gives CASSGWGSGGETQYF.

CDR3 coding DNA: TGTGCCAGTAGTGGTAGCGGGGGGGCAATAGATACGCAGTATTTT. Encoded protein: CASSGSGGAIDTQYF. The rearrangement uses TRBV19 and TRBJ2-3; 11 nucleotides line up with TRBD2. The CDR3 loop spans 15 amino acids. Germline V gene sequence: CDR1 LNHDA, CDR2 SQIVND (reference sequence). The V gene end was trimmed by 5 bases and the J gene end by 5 bases; junction bases not matched to a gene: 6.

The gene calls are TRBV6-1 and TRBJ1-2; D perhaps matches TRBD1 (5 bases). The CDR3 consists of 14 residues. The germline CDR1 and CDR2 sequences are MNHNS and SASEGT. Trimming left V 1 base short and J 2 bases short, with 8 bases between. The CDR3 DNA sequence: TGTGCCAGCAGTGAAGGGGACGGCAACTATGGCTACACCTTC. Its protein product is CASSEGDGNYGYTF.

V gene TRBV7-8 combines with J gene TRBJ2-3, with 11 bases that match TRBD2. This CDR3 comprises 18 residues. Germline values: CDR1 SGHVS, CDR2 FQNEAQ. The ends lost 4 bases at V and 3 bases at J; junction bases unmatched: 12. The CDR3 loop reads CASSSLTTSGAGTDTQYF. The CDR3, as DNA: TGTGCCAGCAGCTCCCTAACGACTAGCGGGGCCGGGACAGATACGCAGTATTTT.

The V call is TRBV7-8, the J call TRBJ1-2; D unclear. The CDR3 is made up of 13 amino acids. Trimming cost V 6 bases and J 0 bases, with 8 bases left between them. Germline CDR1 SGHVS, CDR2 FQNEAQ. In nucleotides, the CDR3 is TGTGCCAGCAGTACCGCCTCTAACTATGGCTACACCTTC. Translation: CASSTASNYGYTF.